This T cell receptor (beta chain) was documented in a study of blood T cells in healthy people across ages. Next came a second PCR, run for about 7 to 12 cycles, which used a sample-barcoded 5' primer along with a J-beta primer mix. A single record per CDR3 protein comes from TCRdb applying MiXCR to the 5' RACE reads. This sample carries roughly 790,000 distinct CDR3 sequences, roughly 41% of them seen once, and the ten largest clones take less than 25%. This clonotype was observed a single time. With a far larger clone one base away, a read error is the likely cause. The CDR3 loop spans 11 amino acids. V gave up 6 bases and J gave up 3 bases, with 4 bases separating them. Germline V gene sequence: CDR1 SNHLY, CDR2 FYNNEI.

The J gene is TRBJ2-3, the V gene TRBV2; D call uncertain. Sequenced: blood. The source is a woman in her sixties in good health. Here the CDR3 DNA reads TGTGCCAGCAGGATGACAGATACGCAGTATTTT. The encoded protein is CASRMTDTQYF. The full variable domain, in which reference TRBV2 and TRBJ2-3 provide the parts outside the CDR3, is EPEVTQTPSHQVTQMGQEVILRCVPISNHLYFYWYRQILGQKVEFLVSFYNNEISEKSEIFDDQFSVERPDGSNFTLKIRSTKLEDSAMYFCASRMTDTQYFGPGTRLTVL.